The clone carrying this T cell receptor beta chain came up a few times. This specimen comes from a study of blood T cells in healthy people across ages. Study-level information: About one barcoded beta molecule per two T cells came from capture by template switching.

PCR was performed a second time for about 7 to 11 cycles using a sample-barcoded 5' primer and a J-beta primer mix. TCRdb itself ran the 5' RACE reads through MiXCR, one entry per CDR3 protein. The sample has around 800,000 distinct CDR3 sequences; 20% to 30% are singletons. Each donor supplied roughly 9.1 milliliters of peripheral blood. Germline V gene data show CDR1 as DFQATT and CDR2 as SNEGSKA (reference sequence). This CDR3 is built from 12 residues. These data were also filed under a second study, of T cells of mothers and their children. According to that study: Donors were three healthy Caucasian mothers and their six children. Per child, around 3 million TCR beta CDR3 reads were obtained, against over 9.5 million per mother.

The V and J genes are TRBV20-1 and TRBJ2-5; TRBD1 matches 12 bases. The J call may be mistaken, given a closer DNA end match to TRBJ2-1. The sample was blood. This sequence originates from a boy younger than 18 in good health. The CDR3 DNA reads TGCAGTGCCGGGGACAGGGGGCTAAGGCAGTTCTTC. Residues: CSAGDRGLRQFF.